This T cell receptor beta chain was identified during a study of brain T cells in children with intractable seizures. This clone was picked up one time. Its antigen is not identified. Libraries were prepared by immunoSEQ multiplex PCR; TCRdb keeps only in-frame clonotypes and omits some of them. This sample has some 41,000 clones; around nine tenths occur once, and the top ten carry around 5.9%. General observations from the study: HCMV serostatus was not known, and viral specificity came from CDR3 similarity only.

The material sequenced was peripheral blood, taken at surgery. This TCR was sampled from a girl aged 2 to 10 with tuberous sclerosis and intractable seizures.

The CDR3 spells CAARDRGDHQPQHF. The CDR3 region has the DNA TGTGCCGCCCGGGACAGGGGAGATCATCAGCCCCAGCATTTT. The V gene is TRBV19, the J gene TRBJ1-5; TRBD1 matches at 10 bases. CDR1 is LNHDA, CDR2 SQIVND, per germline (reference sequence). The CDR3 extends over 14 amino acids. Germline trimming cut 11 bases from V and 5 bases from J; bases unmatched to any gene: 9. Supplemented by reference TRBV19 and TRBJ1-5, the full variable domain reads DGGITQSPKYLFRKEGQNVTLSCEQNLNHDAMYWYRQDPGQGLRLIYYSQIVNDFQKGDIAEGYSVSREKKESFPLTVTSAQKNPTAFYLCAARDRGDHQPQHFGDGTRLSIL.